Following are 22 T cell receptor beta chains from one sample sequenced in a study of T cells in localized non-small cell lung cancer. TCRdb keeps only in-frame clones here, not all; method: immunoSEQ multiplex PCR. Here the sample spans 20,000 to 30,000 clones, 65% to 90% being singletons. Sequenced here: peripheral blood, sampled before any cancer treatment. These receptors all come from a female donor older than 55 with stage I lung adenocarcinoma.

There are a few counts of this clone. The V call is TRBV27, the J call TRBJ1-2; D is unresolved. Germline CDR1 is MNHEY and CDR2 is SMNVEV (reference sequence). The CDR3 sequence is 14 residues long. The ends were cut back, 2 bases at V and 0 bases at J, with 7 bases in the middle. In DNA form, the CDR3 reads TGTGCCAGCAGTTTAAAACAGTCTAACTATGGCTACACCTTC. Amino acids: CASSLKQSNYGYTF.

The chain joins TRBV4-1 to TRBJ1-1; D call uncertain. The V gene lost 3 bases and the J gene lost 4 bases, with 6 bases spanning the gap. Germline loops: CDR1 MGHRA, CDR2 YSYEKL. The CDR3 is made up of 12 amino acids. This CDR3 is CASSHSSTEAFF. The CDR3 DNA follows: TGCGCCAGCAGCCATAGTAGCACTGAAGCTTTCTTT.

This clone came up once. This sequence joins TRBV7-8 and TRBJ1-2, with D possibly matching TRBD1 (5 bases). The CDR3 loop spans 17 amino acids. V was clipped by 5 bases and J by 0 bases, with 19 bases between them. Germline V gene sequence: CDR1 SGHVS, CDR2 FQNEAQ. CDR3 sequence reads: CASSHDSGAVSNYGYTF. As DNA, the CDR3 is TGTGCCAGCAGCCACGACAGTGGGGCTGTTTCTAACTATGGCTACACCTTC.

J is TRBJ1-2 and V is TRBV29-1; D is ambiguous. Trimming shortened V by 0 bases and J by 4 bases, and 9 bases separated the two germline ends. Germline CDR1 and CDR2: SQVTM and ANQGSEA. This CDR3 is built from 13 residues. For the CDR3, the DNA is TGCAGCGTTGAAGACCCCCAAGTCTATGGCTACACCTTC. Residues: CSVEDPQVYGYTF.

V usage is TRBV5-1 and J usage is TRBJ2-3; TRBD1 matches at 10 bases. The CDR3 spans 16 residues. CDR1 is SGHRS and CDR2 is YFSETQ in the germline V gene. V trimming: 1 base; J trimming: 6 bases; junction bases outside the gene matches: 8. The CDR3 sequence: CASSLLPGQGSDTQYF. The CDR3 DNA reads as TGCGCCAGCAGCTTGTTGCCGGGACAGGGGTCGGATACGCAGTATTTT. Using reference TRBV5-1 and TRBJ2-3 for the parts outside the CDR3, the full variable domain is KAGVTQTPRYLIKTRGQQVTLSCSPISGHRSVSWYQQTPGQGLQFLFEYFSETQRNKGNFPGRFSGRQFSNSRSEMNVSTLELGDSALYLCASSLLPGQGSDTQYFGPGTRLTVL.

The rearrangement joins TRBV5-1 to TRBJ1-1; D ambiguous. The CDR3 is made up of 13 amino acids. Per germline, CDR1 SGHRS and CDR2 YFSETQ. Deletions cut 2 bases from V and 2 bases from J, with 7 bases between. The CDR3 here is CASSFGDNTEAFF. For the CDR3, the DNA is TGCGCCAGCAGCTTCGGAGACAACACTGAAGCTTTCTTT.

This chain uses TRBV7-8 with TRBJ2-1, with 7 positions matching TRBD2. CDR3 length: 15 residues. Per germline, CDR1 SGHVS and CDR2 FQNEAQ. Unmatched junction bases numbered 5, after V lost 1 base and J lost 5 bases. The CDR3 region is CASSLGSGVHNEQFF. In DNA form, the CDR3 reads TGTGCCAGCAGCTTAGGAAGCGGGGTTCACAATGAGCAGTTCTTC. The variable domain in full, with the rest retrieved from reference TRBV7-8 and TRBJ2-1, is GAGVSQSPRYKVAKRGQDVALRCDPISGHVSLFWYQQALGQGPEFLTYFQNEAQLDKSGLPSDRFFAERPEGSVSTLKIQRTQQEDSAVYLCASSLGSGVHNEQFFGPGTRLTVL.

The chain combines TRBV7-9 with TRBJ1-4, with D maybe TRBD1 (5 bases). The CDR3 consists of 16 residues. Germline CDR1 and CDR2: SEHNR and FQNEAQ (reference sequence). V lost 4 bases and J 6 bases, leaving 18 bases between the germline ends. The CDR3 nucleotides are TGTGCCAGCAGCTCCGGCGTAACCGGGACCCATGAAAAACTGTTTTTT. It yields the protein CASSSGVTGTHEKLFF.

The chain is built from TRBV4-1 and TRBJ1-1; 9 bases are a match to TRBD1. The V segment lost 0 bases and the J segment 2 bases; nucleotides outside the gene matches: 10. The CDR3 covers 18 residues. CDR1 is MGHRA, CDR2 YSYEKL, per germline. CDR3 DNA: TGCGCCAGCAGCCAAGATATAAGAACAGGGGGCACTAACACTGAAGCTTTCTTT. This encodes CASSQDIRTGGTNTEAFF.

The chain uses TRBV7-8 and TRBJ1-3; 9 positions agree with TRBD1. The J segment lost 4 bases and the V segment lost 1 base, leaving 5 bases of the junction unmatched. The germline gives CDR1 SGHVS, CDR2 FQNEAQ. The CDR3 length is 16 residues. CDR3 sequence (DNA): TGTGCCAGCAGCTTAGATAACAGGGGGCCGGGAAACACCATATATTTT. It specifies CASSLDNRGPGNTIYF.

The chain uses TRBV30 and TRBJ2-3; a possible D gene is TRBD2 (5 bases). CDR1 GTSNPN and CDR2 SVGIG come from the germline V gene (reference sequence). The CDR3 is made up of 14 amino acids. V lost 1 base and J 4 bases, leaving 12 bases between the germline ends. The CDR3 sequence: CAWSDKGAADTQYF. The CDR3, as DNA: TGTGCCTGGAGTGATAAGGGAGCCGCAGATACGCAGTATTTT.

The gene calls are TRBV5-4 and TRBJ2-3, with 9 bases that match TRBD2. Per germline, CDR1 SGHNT and CDR2 YYREEE (reference sequence). V trimming: 4 bases; J trimming: 2 bases; junction bases outside the gene matches: 8. This CDR3 is 16 amino acids long. The CDR3 spells CASSRLAASITDTQYF. In DNA, the CDR3 is TGTGCCAGCAGCCGACTAGCGGCTAGTATCACAGATACGCAGTATTTT.

The chain joins TRBV11-3 to TRBJ1-1; 7 bases line up with TRBD1. Germline V lookup: CDR1 SGHNT, CDR2 YENEEA. This CDR3 has 15 amino acids. J was trimmed by 1 base and V by 6 bases; bases with no gene match: 8. This CDR3 reads CASRQRQGANTEAFF. The CDR3, as DNA: TGTGCCAGCAGGCAGAGACAGGGTGCGAACACTGAAGCTTTCTTT.

A single count supports this clone. The rearrangement joins TRBV10-3 to TRBJ2-2; D may be TRBD1 (6 bases). The V and J ends lost 9 bases and 4 bases respectively, with 9 bases between them. Per germline, CDR1 ENHRY and CDR2 SYGVKD. The CDR3 covers 12 residues. CDR3 in amino acids: CAIGQSTGELFF. In DNA form, the CDR3 reads TGTGCCATTGGACAGTCCACCGGGGAGCTGTTTTTT.

The chain recombines TRBV2 with TRBJ1-1; TRBD1 matches at 8 bases. The V gene's germline CDR1 is SNHLY and CDR2 FYNNEI. The CDR3 extends over 18 amino acids. V dropped 6 bases and J dropped 1; count of bases not matched to a gene: 16. The CDR3 sequence is CASSRLPFTGTGNTEAFF. CDR3 nucleotide sequence: TGTGCCAGCAGCCGACTACCTTTTACCGGGACAGGGAACACTGAAGCTTTCTTT.

This chain links TRBV9 with TRBJ2-4, with 10 nucleotides matching TRBD1. V lost 2 bases to trimming and J lost 3 bases; unmatched junction nucleotides: 2. CDR1 and CDR2 from the germline V gene are SGDLS and YYNGEE. The CDR3 runs 15 residues. CDR3 nucleotides: TGTGCCAGCAGCGTCGGGACAGGGGACAAAAACATTCAGTACTTC. Residues: CASSVGTGDKNIQYF.

This rearrangement joins TRBV5-5 to TRBJ2-7; maybe TRBD1 (5 bases). The CDR3 has 16 residues. The ends were cut back, 0 bases at V and 3 bases at J, with 16 bases in the middle. The germline CDR1 and CDR2 sequences are SGHKS and YYEKEE (reference sequence). For the CDR3, the DNA is TGTGCCAGCAGCTTGGGAGCCGCAGGGCCCTACTACGAGCAGTACTTC. Its protein is CASSLGAAGPYYEQYF.

The gene calls are TRBV11-2 and TRBJ2-5; 9 bases agree with TRBD1. Trimming cost V 5 bases and J 3 bases; bases outside gene matches: 4. Looked up from germline, CDR1 is SGHAT and CDR2 is FQNNGV. This CDR3 has 14 amino acids. The CDR3 DNA follows: TGTGCCAGCAGCCGAGGGACAGGGAAAGAGACCCAGTACTTC. Residues: CASSRGTGKETQYF.

This clone was counted a single time. The gene calls are TRBV27 and TRBJ1-5, with D perhaps TRBD1 (5 bases). The CDR3 is 15 residues long. Germline lookup yields CDR1 MNHEY and CDR2 SMNVEV (reference sequence). Trimming stripped 4 bases from V and 3 bases from J, with 13 bases between. The chain's CDR3 is CASSSLGGFNQPQHF. CDR3 bases: TGTGCCAGCAGTTCCTTGGGGGGTTTCAATCAGCCCCAGCATTTT.

This chain connects TRBV29-1 to TRBJ2-1, with unresolved D. The length of the CDR3 is 10 residues. The V and J ends lost 0 bases and 12 bases respectively, with 6 bases between them. Germline V gene sequence: CDR1 SQVTM, CDR2 ANQGSEA. For the CDR3, the DNA is TGCAGCGTTGAAGAACTTAGGCAGTTCTTC. Translation gives CSVEELRQFF.

The CDR3 protein is CASSDRDRGDTEAFF. CDR3 DNA sequence: TGTGCCAGCAGCGACCGGGACAGGGGGGACACTGAAGCTTTCTTT. The chain is built from TRBV21-1 and TRBJ1-1; the DNA was not compared with TRBD1, the D call given in the table. TRBV21-1 is marked as a pseudogene. The CDR3 has 15 amino acids.

This clone was seen once. This chain joins TRBV5-4 and TRBJ2-1, with 15 nucleotides matching TRBD2. CDR1 and CDR2 from the germline V gene are SGHNT and YYREEE (reference sequence). CDR3 length equals 17 residues. V lost 4 bases to trimming and J lost 8 bases; unmatched junction nucleotides: 10. As DNA, the CDR3 is TGTGCCAGCAGCACCGGACTAGCGGGAGGGCGGGGCGATGAGCAGTTCTTC. Its translation is CASSTGLAGGRGDEQFF.